The clone carrying this TCR beta chain was seen many times. No antigen is known for it. This sample was included in a study of Graves' ophthalmopathy and Graves' hyperthyroidism. Findings of the study overall: Detected in blood as well were most expanded thyroid clonotypes with frequency above 0.001. Cross-validated, the 13-signature model showed 87.88%/81.08% sensitivity/specificity, and 80%/75% in the test set.

Ophthalmopathy was moderately-to-severely active, CAS at least 3, NOSPECS at least 4, lasting under 3 months. Reliance was placed on clinical symptoms, serum thyroxine, TRAb, thyroid ultrasound and orbital computed tomography for diagnosis. The CDR3 has 13 residues. V shed 4 bases, J shed 7 bases, and the junction held 5 bases outside the gene matches. In germline, CDR1 is SGHTA, CDR2 FQGTGA. Researchers took RNA transcripts and amplified TCR beta CDR3 regions from them. Investigators did first-round RT-PCR with HTBI primers, then second-round multiplex PCR. TCRdb reprocessed the multiplex PCR reads with MiXCR, giving one entry per CDR3 protein. Of around 670,000 distinct CDR3 sequences listed, 35% to 50% are singletons.

The sequencing input was peripheral blood. The clonotype originates from an adult man with Graves' ophthalmopathy. The chain couples TRBV7-3 to TRBJ1-2; TRBD1 aligns across 8 bases. For the CDR3, the DNA is TGTGCCAGCAGCTCGCGGACAGGGTCTGGCTACACCTTC. Translated, it gives CASSSRTGSGYTF. Full variable domain (remainder filled in from reference TRBV7-3 and TRBJ1-2): GAGVSQTPSNKVTEKGKYVELRCDPISGHTALYWYRQSLGQGPEFLIYFQGTGAADDSGLPNDRFFAVRPEGSVSTLKIQRTERGDSAVYLCASSSRTGSGYTFGSGTRLTVV.